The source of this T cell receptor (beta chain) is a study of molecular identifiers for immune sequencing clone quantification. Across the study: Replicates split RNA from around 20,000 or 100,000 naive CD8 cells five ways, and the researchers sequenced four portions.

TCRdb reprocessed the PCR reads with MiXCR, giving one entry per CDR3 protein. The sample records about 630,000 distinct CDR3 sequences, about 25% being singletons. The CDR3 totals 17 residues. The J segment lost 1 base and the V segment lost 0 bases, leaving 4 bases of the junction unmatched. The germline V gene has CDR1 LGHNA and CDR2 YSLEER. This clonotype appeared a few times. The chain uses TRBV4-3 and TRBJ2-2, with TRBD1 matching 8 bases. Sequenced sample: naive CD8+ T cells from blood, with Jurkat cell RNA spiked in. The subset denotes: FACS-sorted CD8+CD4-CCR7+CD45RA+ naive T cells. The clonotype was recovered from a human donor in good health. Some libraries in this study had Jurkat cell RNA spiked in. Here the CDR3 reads CASSQDPGTGNTGELFF. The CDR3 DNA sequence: TGCGCCAGCAGCCAAGATCCAGGGACAGGGAACACCGGGGAGCTGTTTTTT.